In this sample, the clone carrying this T cell receptor (beta chain) turned up many times. What it binds is not known. Amplified TCR beta CDR3 regions derived from RNA transcripts. A set of HTBI primers served as the primers for a first-round RT-PCR of the TCR CDR3. TCRdb analysed the multiplex PCR reads with MiXCR anew, one entry per CDR3 protein. The sample lists about 560,000 distinct CDR3 sequences, 16% occurring once. This entry belongs to a study of T cells in Graves' hyperthyroidism and ophthalmopathy. The study, taken as a whole, reports: Most expanded thyroid clonotypes above 0.001 also appeared in blood.

Germline V gene lookup returns CDR1 DFQATT and CDR2 SNEGSKA (reference sequence). The CDR3 has 13 amino acids. Trimming took off 3 bases at V and 6 bases at J, with 12 bases between the two ends. The study defined stable Graves' hyperthyroidism as no ophthalmopathy progression within 18 months. Diagnoses used clinical symptoms, serum thyroxine and TRAb, thyroid ultrasound and orbital computed tomography. Out of roughly 10 ml of fresh peripheral blood came the PBMCs. The TCR was taken from a woman under 30 with Graves' hyperthyroidism. Sequences were obtained from blood. The chain joins TRBV20-1 to TRBJ2-1; unclear D gene. The CDR3 region is CSASYSHRNEQFF. The CDR3 DNA reads as TGCAGTGCTAGTTACTCTCATCGCAATGAGCAGTTCTTC.